This entry lists 11 T cell receptor beta chains sequenced from one sample in a study of T cells in lung cancer brain metastases. The table came from immunoSEQ multiplex PCR; TCRdb's copy has only in-frame clones and leaves some out. The top ten hold around 3.5% of the sample, which has under 5,000 clones, 87% seen once. The sample consisted of tumor tissue from the primary lung tumor. The origin of the receptors is a woman in her forties or fifties with non-small cell lung cancer.

The V call is TRBV7-9, the J call TRBJ2-2; no clear D. The V gene lost 2 bases and the J gene lost 3 bases, with 10 bases spanning the gap. This CDR3 has 15 residues. Germline V lookup: CDR1 SEHNR, CDR2 FQNEAQ (reference sequence). Here the CDR3 reads CASSLQQVDTGELFF. The CDR3 DNA follows: TGTGCCAGCAGCTTACAGCAGGTGGACACCGGGGAGCTGTTTTTT.

The rearrangement links TRBV2 to TRBJ1-1; D remains ambiguous. The V end lost 3 bases, the J end lost 1 base, and 3 bases lay between the germline ends. Germline V gene data show CDR1 as SNHLY and CDR2 as FYNNEI. The CDR3 runs to 12 residues. The CDR3 here is CASSDRNTEAFF. CDR3 nucleotide sequence: TGTGCCAGCAGTGATCGGAACACTGAAGCTTTCTTT.

The CDR3 here is CASSVDRFNTEAFF. As DNA, the CDR3 is TGTGCCAGCAGTGTGGACAGGTTCAACACTGAAGCTTTCTTT. The gene calls are TRBV2 and TRBJ1-1; 7 positions match TRBD1. In germline, CDR1 is SNHLY, CDR2 FYNNEI. Trimming at V came to 4 bases and at J to 2 bases, leaving 4 bases not matched to a gene. There are 14 residues in the CDR3.

The chain joins TRBV6-5 to TRBJ1-1; no reliable D call. Germline V gene data show CDR1 as MNHEY and CDR2 as SVGAGI. The CDR3 has 13 residues. V was trimmed by 0 bases and J by 1 base, leaving 3 bases between them. As DNA, the CDR3 is TGTGCCAGCAGTTACTCGGAGAACACTGAAGCTTTCTTT. Its translation is CASSYSENTEAFF.

The CDR3 DNA reads TGCGCCAGCAGCCAAGATTCTCTCCTGAAGGATGGCTACACCTTC. Its protein product is CASSQDSLLKDGYTF. The chain carries TRBV4-1 and TRBJ1-2; D gene uncertain. The length of the CDR3 is 15 residues. CDR1 MGHRA and CDR2 YSYEKL come from the germline V gene. Trimming removed 0 bases from V and 6 bases from J, with 14 bases in between.

This sequence joins TRBV19 and TRBJ2-4, with D tentatively TRBD2 (7 bases). V lost 10 bases, J lost 0 bases, and 13 bases lay in between. Germline CDR1 reads LNHDA; CDR2 reads SQIVND (reference sequence). The CDR3 runs 14 residues. The CDR3 region has the DNA TGTGCCACAGGGGAGGGCCTAGCCAAAAACATTCAGTACTTC. Protein: CATGEGLAKNIQYF.

The chain recombines TRBV6-5 with TRBJ1-5; D gene unclear. Germline V gives CDR1 MNHEY, CDR2 SVGAGI. Trimming stripped 9 bases from V and 0 bases from J, with 12 bases between. This CDR3 is 14 amino acids long. The CDR3 nucleotides are TGTGCCAGTCGATCACCTCATAGCAATCAGCCCCAGCATTTT. It codes for CASRSPHSNQPQHF.

The chain recombines TRBV14 with TRBJ2-5, with no clear D. There are 17 residues in the CDR3. CDR1 SGHDN and CDR2 FVKESK come from the germline V gene. Between the trimmed V and J ends, which lost 1 base and 5 bases, there was a span of 20 bases. This CDR3 reads CASSQGIFRAVGETQYF. CDR3 sequence (DNA): TGTGCCAGCAGCCAAGGAATCTTCCGGGCGGTGGGGGAGACCCAGTACTTC.

In DNA, the CDR3 is TGTGCCAGCAGTGTATGGCGACCATTACTCTCTCGAAGTGAGCAGTTCTTC. Protein: CASSVWRPLLSRSEQFF. The J gene is TRBJ2-1, the V gene TRBV6-1, with D unresolved. This CDR3 is built from 17 residues. Per the germline V gene, CDR1 is MNHNS and CDR2 is SASEGT. The V end was cut by 4 bases, the J end by 9 bases, with 25 bases between.

The rearrangement joins TRBV19 to TRBJ2-3, with 11 bases lining up with TRBD2. This CDR3 is built from 15 residues. The germline CDR1 and CDR2 sequences are LNHDA and SQIVND (reference sequence). The trim removed 5 bases at V and 6 bases at J, leaving 7 bases unmatched. In DNA form, the CDR3 reads TGTGCCAGTAGTTCTAGCGGGAGGTCCGTGGATACGCAGTATTTT. It is translated as CASSSSGRSVDTQYF.

V usage is TRBV6-5 and J usage is TRBJ2-3, with D unclear. The V end was cut by 1 base, the J end by 0 bases, with 5 bases between. CDR3 length: 14 amino acids. CDR1 is MNHEY, CDR2 SVGAGI, per germline. CDR3 nucleotides: TGTGCCAGCAGTTACTTACAGAGCACAGATACGCAGTATTTT. This encodes CASSYLQSTDTQYF.